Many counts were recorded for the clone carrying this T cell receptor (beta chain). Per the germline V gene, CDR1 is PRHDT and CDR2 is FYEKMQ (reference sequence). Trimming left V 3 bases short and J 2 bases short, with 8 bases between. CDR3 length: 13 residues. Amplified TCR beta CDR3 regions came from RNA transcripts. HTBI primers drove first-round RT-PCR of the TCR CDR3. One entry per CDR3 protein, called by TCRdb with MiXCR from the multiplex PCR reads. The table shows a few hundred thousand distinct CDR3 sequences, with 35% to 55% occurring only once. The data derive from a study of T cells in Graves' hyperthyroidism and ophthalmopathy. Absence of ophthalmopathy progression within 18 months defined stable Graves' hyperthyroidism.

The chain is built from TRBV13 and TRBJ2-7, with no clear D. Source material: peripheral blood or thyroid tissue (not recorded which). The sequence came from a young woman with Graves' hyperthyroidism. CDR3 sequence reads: CASSFRETYEQYF. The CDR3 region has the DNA TGTGCCAGCAGCTTCAGAGAGACCTACGAGCAGTACTTC.